Listed below are T cell receptor beta chains from one sample, sequenced in a study of shared clonotypes between healthy human individuals. Sequencing used immunoSEQ multiplex PCR; TCRdb keeps in-frame clones, though not all of them. The repertoire has fewer than 550,000 clones, around 79% of them found once; the top ten carry under 15%. Sequencing was done on a sample of PBMCs. These receptors came from a woman between 35 and 50 years old in good health. Some clones in this sample may be carry-over from other donors' samples. CDR3s include the opening cysteine and the closing phenylalanine or tryptophan. Each record gives: clone size, V gene, D gene, CDR3 length, J gene, CDR3 DNA, CDR3 protein. D genes are given only for firm matches. Clone size is shown for a subset of rows, as once, few, many or a class of expanded clone.

size: -
V: TRBV6-6
D: -
length: 15
J: TRBJ2-2
DNA: TGTGCCAGCAGTTACTCGATGAGAAACACCGGGGAGCTGTTTTTT
CDR3: CASSYSMRNTGELFF

size: -
V: TRBV29-1
D: -
length: 13
J: TRBJ2-1
DNA: TGCAGCGTTAGGTTCCTAGCTGGGGATGAGCAGTTCTTC
CDR3: CSVRFLAGDEQFF

size: once
V: TRBV28
D: -
length: 11
J: TRBJ1-1
DNA: TGTGCCAGCACTCGGAACACTGAAGCTTTCTTT
CDR3: CASTRNTEAFF

size: -
V: TRBV7-9
D: -
length: 14
J: TRBJ2-1
DNA: TGTGCCAGCAGCGGATCCGGTGGGGGGAATGAGCAGTTCTTC
CDR3: CASSGSGGGNEQFF

size: -
V: TRBV10-3
D: TRBD1
length: 14
J: TRBJ2-7
DNA: TGTGCCATCAGTGGGACAGGGCAAGCCTACGAGCAGTACTTC
CDR3: CAISGTGQAYEQYF

size: once
V: TRBV5-4
D: -
length: 14
J: TRBJ2-5
DNA: TGTGCCAGCAGCAGCGGGGACAGTCAAGAGACCCAGTACTTC
CDR3: CASSSGDSQETQYF

size: -
V: TRBV10-2
D: -
length: 15
J: TRBJ1-3
DNA: TGCGCCAGCAGTGAGTCAAGCCTCTCTGGAAACACCATATATTTT
CDR3: CASSESSLSGNTIYF

size: -
V: TRBV19
D: TRBD1
length: 16
J: TRBJ1-2
DNA: TGTGCCAGTAGACGGCGGGGGACAGGAGAGAACTATGGCTACACCTTC
CDR3: CASRRRGTGENYGYTF

size: -
V: TRBV13
D: -
length: 12
J: TRBJ2-7
DNA: TGTGCCACCGGCGGCGGGGTGGGGGAGCAGTACTTC
CDR3: CATGGGVGEQYF

size: -
V: TRBV7-9
D: TRBD1
length: 15
J: TRBJ1-1
DNA: TGTGCCAGCAGCTTAGCGGTTCCATCAGGGGGAAAAGCTTTCTTT
CDR3: CASSLAVPSGGKAFF

size: -
V: TRBV19
D: -
length: 12
J: TRBJ2-1
DNA: TGTGCCAACCCCCCCCCAGGGAATGAGCAGTTCTTC
CDR3: CANPPPGNEQFF

size: -
V: TRBV28
D: -
length: 16
J: TRBJ2-1
DNA: TGTGCCAGCAGTTTATTCTTGGGGTTCCCCTACAATGAGCAGTTCTTC
CDR3: CASSLFLGFPYNEQFF

size: -
V: TRBV27
D: -
length: 14
J: TRBJ2-7
DNA: TGTGCCAGCAGTTCCCGGGGCCCGTCCTACGAGCAGTACTTC
CDR3: CASSSRGPSYEQYF

size: -
V: TRBV25-1
D: TRBD1
length: 15
J: TRBJ2-7
DNA: TGTGCCAGCAGACCAACAGGGGGCGCGGTCTACGAGCAGTACTTC
CDR3: CASRPTGGAVYEQYF

size: -
V: TRBV27
D: -
length: 13
J: TRBJ2-7
DNA: TGTGCCAGCAGTTTTACAGGGCCCTACGAGCAGTACTTC
CDR3: CASSFTGPYEQYF

size: -
V: TRBV5-4
D: -
length: 16
J: TRBJ1-4
DNA: TGTGCCAGCAGCTTAAGAACTCTGGCAACTAATGAAAAACTGTTTTTT
CDR3: CASSLRTLATNEKLFF

size: -
V: TRBV4-3
D: TRBD1
length: 17
J: TRBJ2-1
DNA: TGCGCCAGCAGCCAAGGGGCAGGGGGCGGTTCCTACAATGAGCAGTTCTTC
CDR3: CASSQGAGGGSYNEQFF

size: -
V: TRBV6-1
D: -
length: 11
J: TRBJ2-2
DNA: TGTGCCAGCAAGAACACCGGGGAGCTGTTTTTT
CDR3: CASKNTGELFF

size: -
V: TRBV2
D: TRBD1
length: 13
J: TRBJ1-1
DNA: TGTGCCAGCAGTTGGACAGGGGGCGGAGAAGCTTTCTTT
CDR3: CASSWTGGGEAFF

size: -
V: TRBV7-2
D: -
length: 13
J: TRBJ1-1
DNA: TGTGCCAGCAGACAGACAGGCGGCACTGAAGCTTTCTTT
CDR3: CASRQTGGTEAFF

size: -
V: TRBV2
D: TRBD2
length: 14
J: TRBJ2-3
DNA: TGTGCCAGCAGCTCCGGACTAGTCACAGATACGCAGTATTTT
CDR3: CASSSGLVTDTQYF

size: many
V: TRBV14
D: -
length: 14
J: TRBJ2-5
DNA: TGTGCCAGCAGCCAAGGAGCAAGGGGTGAGGCCCAGTACTTC
CDR3: CASSQGARGEAQYF

size: -
V: TRBV5-1
D: -
length: 14
J: TRBJ2-1
DNA: TGCGCCAGCAGCTTGGTTCGCGGGTTAGATGAGCAGTTCTTC
CDR3: CASSLVRGLDEQFF